This T cell receptor (beta chain) is from a study of cytotoxic CD8 clonotypes in ibrutinib-treated CLL. Overall study findings and caveats: Few clonotypes were public, and these shrank or held steady under treatment.

This clone showed up just once. Its antigen is unidentified. The data were produced by immunoSEQ multiplex PCR, yet TCRdb's version contains in-frame clones alone and is incomplete. The sample lists 190,000 or so clones, around 72% seen once, with roughly an eighth in the top ten. This clonotype originated in a human donor with chronic lymphocytic leukemia. Sequencing used PBMCs, obtained after 24 months of ibrutinib treatment.

The CDR3 here is CSVGRTQSTDTQYF. CDR3 in DNA: TGCAGCGTGGGAAGGACGCAAAGCACAGATACGCAGTATTTT. J is TRBJ2-3 and V is TRBV29-1; D call uncertain. CDR1 is SQVTM, CDR2 ANQGSEA, per germline. V lost 6 bases to trimming and J lost 0 bases, with 13 bases between them. The CDR3 spans 14 residues.